Following are 20 T cell receptor beta chains from one sample sequenced in a study of shared clonotypes between healthy human individuals. TCRdb's copy holds only in-frame clones and misses some; the assay was immunoSEQ multiplex PCR. The table has some 1 million clones, about 76% seen once; the top ten hold around 1.5%. The sample consisted of memory CD4+ T cells sorted from blood. Stated subset: CD45RA-negative fraction. Receptor source: a man in his late teens or twenties in good health.

The genes are TRBV28 and TRBJ1-4, with TRBD1 identical over 7 bases. The CDR3 runs 16 residues. The trim removed 4 bases at V and 5 bases at J, leaving 10 bases unmatched. Germline V gives CDR1 MDHEN, CDR2 SYDVKM. The CDR3 sequence: CASSSGHRGKNEKLFF. For the CDR3, the DNA is TGTGCCAGCAGTTCAGGGCACAGGGGTAAAAATGAAAAACTGTTTTTT.

The chain links TRBV6-5 to TRBJ2-3; 8 bases are shared with TRBD2. This CDR3 is built from 14 residues. Germline CDR1 and CDR2: MNHEY and SVGAGI. With V trimmed by 5 bases and J by 3 bases, 4 bases remained unmatched. The CDR3 bases are TGTGCCAGCAGTACGGGGGGGGGAACAGATACGCAGTATTTT. Residues: CASSTGGGTDTQYF.

The gene calls are TRBV5-8 and TRBJ2-3, with D tentatively TRBD1 (6 bases). CDR3 length: 15 amino acids. V was pared by 0 bases and J by 1 base, with 9 bases between. The V gene's germline CDR1 is SGHTS and CDR2 YDEGEE. The CDR3 bases are TGTGCCAGCAGCTTGGTGGCAGGGGGCACAGATACGCAGTATTTT. Protein: CASSLVAGGTDTQYF. Using reference TRBV5-8 and TRBJ2-3 for the parts outside the CDR3, the full variable domain is EAGVTQSPTHLIKTRGQQATLRCSPISGHTSVYWYQQALGLGLQFLLWYDEGEERNRGNFPPRFSGRQFPNYSSELNVNALELEDSALYLCASSLVAGGTDTQYFGPGTRLTVL.

With respect to this clone: Possible read error: a much larger clone is one base away. This same CDR3 is encoded by further DNA sequences in the sample. J is TRBJ2-5 and V is TRBV2; no reliable D call. The CDR3 loop spans 11 amino acids. Per germline, CDR1 SNHLY and CDR2 FYNNEI. V dropped 5 bases and J dropped 2 bases, with 3 bases sitting between them. For the CDR3, the DNA is TGTGCCAGCAGTCCACAAGAGACCCAGTACTTC. This translates into CASSPQETQYF. The full variable domain, its missing parts supplied by reference TRBV2 and TRBJ2-5, is EPEVTQTPSHQVTQMGQEVILRCVPISNHLYFYWYRQILGQKVEFLVSFYNNEISEKSEIFDDQFSVERPDGSNFTLKIRSTKLEDSAMYFCASSPQETQYFGPGTRLLVL.

The rearrangement links TRBV5-1 to TRBJ1-1; TRBD1 is a possible D gene (5 bases). The CDR3 is made up of 16 amino acids. V lost 2 bases and J lost 2, with 16 bases in between. Germline lookup yields CDR1 SGHRS and CDR2 YFSETQ. The CDR3 spells CASSFGGGGVNTEAFF. Written as DNA, the CDR3 is TGCGCCAGCAGCTTTGGGGGTGGCGGCGTTAACACTGAAGCTTTCTTT. Using reference TRBV5-1 and TRBJ1-1 for the parts outside the CDR3, the full variable domain is KAGVTQTPRYLIKTRGQQVTLSCSPISGHRSVSWYQQTPGQGLQFLFEYFSETQRNKGNFPGRFSGRQFSNSRSEMNVSTLELGDSALYLCASSFGGGGVNTEAFFGQGTRLTVV.

This clone was detected only a few times. This sequence joins TRBV2 and TRBJ2-1; weak D call: TRBD1 (6 bases). V dropped 3 bases and J dropped 9 bases, with 15 bases sitting between them. Germline V gene lookup returns CDR1 SNHLY and CDR2 FYNNEI. The CDR3 is 14 residues long. CDR3: CASSDVVGGVEQFF. The DNA for the CDR3 is TGTGCCAGCAGTGACGTAGTTGGGGGCGTTGAGCAGTTCTTC.

This clone appeared many times. The junction departs from the called germline gene at one end, perhaps through a read error. The V and J genes are TRBV5-6 and TRBJ1-2, with D possibly matching TRBD1 (5 bases). The CDR3 consists of 13 residues. Germline V gene data show CDR1 as SGHDT and CDR2 as YYEEEE. The CDR3 reads CASSLGPSYGYTF. The DNA for the CDR3 is TGTGCCAGCAGTTTGGGACCGAGCTATGGCTACACCTTC.

In its sample, this clone was seen once. One end of the junction fails to match germline, which may point to a read error. This chain joins TRBV19 and TRBJ1-5, with D perhaps matching TRBD1 (5 bases). CDR1 is LNHDA, CDR2 SQIVND, per germline (reference sequence). The CDR3 length is 13 residues. This chain's CDR3 is CASSRQGKQPQHF. The CDR3 nucleotides are TGTGCCAGTAGTAGGCAGGGCAAGCAGCCCCAGCATTTT.

The rearrangement links TRBV6-4 to TRBJ1-2; D is ambiguous. CDR1 is MRHNA and CDR2 is SNTAGT in the germline V gene. This CDR3 has 16 residues. Trimming pared 0 bases from V and 5 bases from J, leaving 16 bases between. The CDR3 DNA reads TGTGCCAGCAGTGACTCGAGTGGAGGGATGCGGTATGGCTACACCTTC. The encoded protein is CASSDSSGGMRYGYTF.

For this clone: One base away lies a much larger clone, so this may be a sequencing read error. V gene TRBV30 combines with J gene TRBJ1-2; D remains unclear. V was shortened by 0 bases and J by 6 bases, with 11 bases between the two germline ends. The germline V gene has CDR1 GTSNPN and CDR2 SVGIG (reference sequence). The CDR3 runs 13 residues. The chain's CDR3 is CAWSVHKGDGYTF. The CDR3 coding sequence is TGTGCCTGGAGTGTACACAAGGGTGATGGCTACACCTTC.

This clone came up a few times. Sequence at one end of the junction differs from germline and may be a read error. The V call is TRBV9, the J call TRBJ1-2; D gene ambiguous. CDR1 and CDR2 (germline): SGDLS, YYNGEE. The CDR3 loop spans 15 amino acids. CDR3 bases: TGTGCCAGCAACGTAGAGGCGGCTGGAGACTATGGCTACACCTTC. Translated, it gives CASNVEAAGDYGYTF.

V and J are TRBV4-1 and TRBJ2-3; TRBD2 agrees at 7 bases. This CDR3 has 16 amino acids. CDR1 is MGHRA and CDR2 is YSYEKL in the germline V gene. V dropped 0 bases and J dropped 6; count of bases not matched to a gene: 9. In DNA, the CDR3 is TGCGCCAGCAGCCAAGAAAGACTAGTCGGGGGGGATACGCAGTATTTT. Amino acids: CASSQERLVGGDTQYF.

The chain couples TRBV7-2 to TRBJ2-7; D call uncertain. V was pared by 5 bases and J by 1 base, with 9 bases between. Germline CDR1 SGHTA, CDR2 FQGNSA. The CDR3 contains 13 residues. The CDR3 sequence is CASSLHSSYEQYF. The CDR3 nucleotides are TGTGCCAGCAGCCTCCACAGTTCCTACGAGCAGTACTTC.

V and J are TRBV7-2 and TRBJ1-6, with D possibly TRBD1 on 5 matching bases. Germline assignment: CDR1 SGHTA and CDR2 FQGNSA. The CDR3 loop spans 14 amino acids. Trimming removed 5 bases at V and 7 bases at J, with 12 bases between. The CDR3, as DNA: TGTGCCAGCAGCACACAGGTCGGCAATTCACCCCTCCACTTT. This codes for CASSTQVGNSPLHF. The whole variable domain, filled in from reference TRBV7-2 and TRBJ1-6, reads GAGVSQSPSNKVTEKGKDVELRCDPISGHTALYWYRQSLGQGLEFLIYFQGNSAPDKSGLPSDRFSAERTGGSVSTLTIQRTQQEDSAVYLCASSTQVGNSPLHFGNGTRLTVT.

This clone was seen a few times. The germline gene is not matched at one end of the junction; a read error may be the cause. V and J are TRBV5-4 and TRBJ1-4; TRBD1 agrees at 7 bases. Germline lookup yields CDR1 SGHNT and CDR2 YYREEE (reference sequence). The CDR3 runs to 14 residues. The CDR3 sequence is CASTLDRTNEKLFF. DNA for the CDR3: TGTGCCAGCACCTTGGACAGGACTAATGAAAAACTGTTTTTT.

The V and J genes are TRBV5-1 and TRBJ1-1; unclear D gene. V lost 5 bases and J 1 base, leaving 9 bases between the germline ends. The CDR3 has 13 residues. Per the germline V gene, CDR1 is SGHRS and CDR2 is YFSETQ. CDR3 protein: CASRDQANTEAFF. The CDR3 region has the DNA TGCGCCAGCAGGGATCAGGCGAACACTGAAGCTTTCTTT.

The rearrangement joins TRBV4-3 to TRBJ2-7; 8 positions agree with TRBD1. The CDR3 contains 15 residues. Germline-derived CDR1 and CDR2 are LGHNA and YSLEER. V shed 3 bases, J shed 3 bases, and the junction held 7 bases outside the gene matches. CDR3 in DNA: TGCGCCAGCAGCCAGGGACAGGAACCGATCTACGAGCAGTACTTC. Its protein is CASSQGQEPIYEQYF.

This rearrangement joins TRBV7-2 to TRBJ1-6; weak D call: TRBD1 (5 bases). Germline values: CDR1 SGHTA, CDR2 FQGNSA. This CDR3 comprises 16 residues. With 1 base removed from V and 6 bases from J, the gap between germline ends came to 13 bases. Here the CDR3 reads CASSLVPGEGNSPLHF. DNA for the CDR3: TGTGCCAGCAGCTTAGTACCGGGGGAGGGTAATTCACCCCTCCACTTT.

This chain joins TRBV6-1 and TRBJ2-3; tentatively, D is TRBD1 (6 bases). The CDR3 runs 14 residues. V was cut by 6 bases and J by 0 bases, with 10 bases left in between. Germline CDR1 reads MNHNS; CDR2 reads SASEGT. Written as DNA, the CDR3 is TGTGCCAGCAGGCCGGACAGCAGCACAGATACGCAGTATTTT. It yields the protein CASRPDSSTDTQYF.

This clone has only a few counts. The chain links TRBV12-5 to TRBJ1-1; tentative D call: TRBD1 (5 bases). Trimming took 8 bases from V and 10 from J, leaving 11 bases between them. CDR1 is LGHNT, CDR2 FRNRAP, per germline. There are 10 residues in the CDR3. CDR3 sequence (DNA): TGTGCTAGTAATTCGGGGGGAGCTTTCTTT. Translating it yields CASNSGGAFF.